This T cell receptor (beta chain) was obtained from a study of cytomegalovirus exposure and HLA in healthy donors. Study background: Drawn from HLA-typed donors, 65 million to 100 million unique TCRs were held in an early data release. Findings and limits, study-wide: Most TCRs appeared rarely, but some public TCRs recurred in many donors.

This PCR relied on a set of 60 Vbeta primers and 13 Jbeta primers. The table came from immunoSEQ multiplex PCR; TCRdb's copy has only in-frame clones and leaves some out. In the table there are some 250,000 clones, around 76% of which are singletons. Concerning this clone itself: Its target is unknown.

Trimming at V came to 3 bases and at J to 5 bases, leaving 10 bases not matched to a gene. Per germline, CDR1 SGHAT and CDR2 FQNNGV. This CDR3 region has 17 residues. The origin of this receptor is a woman aged 40 to 50 in good health and CMV-seropositive. The sequencing sample was made of PBMCs. The rearrangement uses TRBV11-2 and TRBJ2-7; 13 bases are a match to TRBD2. CDR3 coding DNA: TGTGCCAGCAGCTTTTCACTAGCGGGAGGGCCCATAAACGAGCAGTACTTC. It codes for CASSFSLAGGPINEQYF.